This entry describes one T cell receptor beta chain. Its specificity is not known. These data come from a study of cytomegalovirus exposure and HLA in healthy donors. Notes on the study in general: Reports showed the classifier diagnosing cytomegalovirus status with high specificity and sensitivity. The dataset shows that most TCR sequences were rare, while some public TCRs occurred in many donors. TCR association rates varied by HLA locus in a later analysis, with DRB1 highest and HLA-C lowest.

PCR was performed using 60 Vbeta and 13 Jbeta primers. TCRdb's table, derived via immunoSEQ multiplex PCR, lists solely in-frame clones and lacks some. The sample shows around 130,000 clones, 77% of them seen only once. The CDR3 totals 14 residues. CDR1 is SGHRS and CDR2 is YFSETQ in the germline V gene. Trimming took 5 bases from V and 2 from J, leaving 13 bases between them. This TCR came from a man aged 18 to 35 in good health and CMV-seropositive. The source material was PBMCs. The rearrangement joins TRBV5-1 to TRBJ2-5, with D possibly TRBD2 on 6 matching bases. Written as DNA, the CDR3 is TGCGCCAGCAGTTCGGGGGAAAATCAAGAGACCCAGTACTTC. Translation gives CASSSGENQETQYF. Full variable domain (remainder filled in from reference TRBV5-1 and TRBJ2-5): KAGVTQTPRYLIKTRGQQVTLSCSPISGHRSVSWYQQTPGQGLQFLFEYFSETQRNKGNFPGRFSGRQFSNSRSEMNVSTLELGDSALYLCASSSGENQETQYFGPGTRLLVL.